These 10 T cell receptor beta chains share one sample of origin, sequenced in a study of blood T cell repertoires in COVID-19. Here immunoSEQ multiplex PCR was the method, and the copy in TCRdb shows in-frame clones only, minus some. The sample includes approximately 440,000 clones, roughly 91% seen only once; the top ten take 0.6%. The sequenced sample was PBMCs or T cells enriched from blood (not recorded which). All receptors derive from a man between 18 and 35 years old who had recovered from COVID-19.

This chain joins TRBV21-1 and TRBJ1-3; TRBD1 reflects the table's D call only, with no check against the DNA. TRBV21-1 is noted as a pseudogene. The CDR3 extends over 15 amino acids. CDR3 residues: CASSKVRTGGNTIYF. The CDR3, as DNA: TGTGCCAGCAGCAAAGTAAGGACAGGTGGAAACACCATATATTTT.

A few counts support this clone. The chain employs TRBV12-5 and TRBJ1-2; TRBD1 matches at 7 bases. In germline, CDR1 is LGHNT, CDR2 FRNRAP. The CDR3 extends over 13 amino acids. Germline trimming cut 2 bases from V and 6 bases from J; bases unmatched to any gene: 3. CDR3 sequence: CASGLTGADGYTF. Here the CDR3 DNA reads TGTGCTAGTGGTTTGACAGGGGCTGATGGCTACACCTTC.

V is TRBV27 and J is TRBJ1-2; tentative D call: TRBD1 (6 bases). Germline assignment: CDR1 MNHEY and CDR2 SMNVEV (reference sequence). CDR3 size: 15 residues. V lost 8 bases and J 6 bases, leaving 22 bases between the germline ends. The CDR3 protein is CASRAVRTALNGYTF. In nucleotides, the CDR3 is TGTGCCAGCCGAGCAGTCCGGACAGCTTTAAATGGCTACACCTTC.

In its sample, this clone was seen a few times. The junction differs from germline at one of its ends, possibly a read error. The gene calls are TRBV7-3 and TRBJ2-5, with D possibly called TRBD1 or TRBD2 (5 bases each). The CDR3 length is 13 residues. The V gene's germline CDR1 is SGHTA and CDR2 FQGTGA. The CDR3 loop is CASSLTGLETQYF. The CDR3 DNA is TGTGCCAGCAGCCTAACGGGGCTGGAGACCCAGTACTTC.

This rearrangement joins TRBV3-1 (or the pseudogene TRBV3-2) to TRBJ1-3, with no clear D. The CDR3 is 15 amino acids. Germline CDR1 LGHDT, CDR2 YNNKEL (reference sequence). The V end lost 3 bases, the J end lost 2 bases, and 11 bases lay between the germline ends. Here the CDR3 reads CASSQMGPTGNTIYF. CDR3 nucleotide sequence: TGTGCCAGCAGCCAGATGGGCCCGACTGGAAACACCATATATTTT.

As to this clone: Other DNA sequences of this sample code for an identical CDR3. This CDR3 reads CASSVRGGNSPLHF. The CDR3 DNA sequence: TGTGCCAGCAGCGTAAGGGGAGGCAATTCACCCCTCCACTTT. This chain uses TRBV9 with TRBJ1-6; D may be TRBD1 (5 bases). The CDR3 length is 14 residues. V was clipped by 1 base and J by 7 bases, with 9 bases between them. Germline values: CDR1 SGDLS, CDR2 YYNGEE.

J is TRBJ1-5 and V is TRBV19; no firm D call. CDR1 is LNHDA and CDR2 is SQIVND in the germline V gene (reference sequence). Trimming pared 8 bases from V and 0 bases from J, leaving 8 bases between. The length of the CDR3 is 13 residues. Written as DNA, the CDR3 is TGTGCCAGTGCGGTAGGTAGCAATCAGCCCCAGCATTTT. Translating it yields CASAVGSNQPQHF.

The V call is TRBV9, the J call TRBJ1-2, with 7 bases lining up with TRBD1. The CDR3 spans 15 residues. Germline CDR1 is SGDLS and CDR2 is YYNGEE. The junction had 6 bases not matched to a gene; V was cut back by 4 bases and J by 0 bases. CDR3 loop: CASSPTGTANYGYTF. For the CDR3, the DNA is TGTGCCAGCAGCCCCACCGGGACAGCTAACTATGGCTACACCTTC.

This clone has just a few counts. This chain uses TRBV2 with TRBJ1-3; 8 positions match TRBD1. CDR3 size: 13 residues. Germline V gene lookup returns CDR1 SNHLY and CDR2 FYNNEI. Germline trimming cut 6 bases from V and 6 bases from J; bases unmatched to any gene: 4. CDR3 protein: CASRDRVINTIYF. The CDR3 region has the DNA TGTGCCAGCAGGGACAGGGTTATAAACACCATATATTTT.

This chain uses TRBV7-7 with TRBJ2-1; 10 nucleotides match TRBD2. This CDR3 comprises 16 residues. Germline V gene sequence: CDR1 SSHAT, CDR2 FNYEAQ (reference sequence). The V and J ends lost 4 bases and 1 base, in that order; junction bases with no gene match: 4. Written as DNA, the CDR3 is TGTGCCAGCAGCTCCGGGGGACTAGCGTCCTACAATGAGCAGTTCTTC. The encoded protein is CASSSGGLASYNEQFF.